Listed below are T cell receptor beta chains from one sample, sequenced in a study of response to subunit inactivated influenza vaccine. Via MiXCR, TCRdb re-called the RT-PCR reads, giving one row per CDR3 protein. Found here are roughly 150,000 distinct CDR3 sequences, about a tenth of them singletons; the top ten hold 12%. The material sequenced was non-naive T cells sorted from PBMCs, taken roughly 6 weeks after vaccination. The origin of the receptors is a man in his forties or fifties who received an inactivated influenza vaccine. Each CDR3 is given with its conserved first and last residue. The order of the fields is D gene, clone size, J gene, V gene, CDR3 protein, CDR3 DNA. D genes are given only for firm matches. A row's size may be missing; if present it is once, few, many or a size class.

- | many | TRBJ2-2 | TRBV20-1 | CSATRDNTGELFF | TGCAGTGCCACCAGGGACAACACCGGGGAGCTGTTTTTT
- | few | TRBJ2-5 | TRBV9 | CASSESAWQTEAQYF | TGTGCCAGCAGCGAATCCGCGTGGCAGACGGAGGCCCAGTACTTC
- | - | TRBJ2-3 | TRBV5-1 | CASSPGAQTHDTQYF | TGCGCCAGCAGCCCTGGGGCGCAAACACATGATACGCAGTATTTT
- | few | TRBJ1-1 | TRBV7-2 | CASSLAVVGTEAFF | TGTGCCAGCAGCTTAGCGGTGGTCGGCACTGAAGCTTTCTTT
TRBD1 | many | TRBJ2-3 | TRBV10-3 | CATTYRTGQDTQYF | TGTGCCACGACCTATCGGACAGGGCAAGATACGCAGTATTTT
TRBD1 | - | TRBJ1-1 | TRBV20-1 | CSARDAGQGMNTEAFF | TGCAGTGCTAGAGATGCCGGACAGGGGATGAACACTGAAGCTTTCTTT
- | - | TRBJ1-2 | TRBV28 | CASSFGQTIYGYTF | TGTGCCAGCAGTTTTGGACAGACAATCTATGGCTACACCTTC
- | few | TRBJ1-5 | TRBV4-2 | CASSPTARTLYSNQPQHF | TGTGCCAGCAGCCCTACTGCCAGGACCCTTTATAGCAATCAGCCCCAGCATTTT
TRBD1 | few | TRBJ1-5 | TRBV20-1 | CSARATGVGRNQPQHF | TGCAGTGCTAGAGCAACAGGGGTTGGGCGCAATCAGCCCCAGCATTTT
- | few | TRBJ2-1 | TRBV20-1 | CSARGPTRYNEQFF | TGCAGTGCTAGAGGGCCTACTAGATACAATGAGCAGTTCTTC
- | - | TRBJ2-7 | TRBV15 | CATSRDRRRRMAEQYF | TGTGCCACCAGCAGAGATAGGAGAAGGAGGATGGCGGAGCAGTACTTC
- | few | TRBJ2-7 | TRBV20-1 | CSARDLRANDYEQYF | TGCAGTGCTAGAGATCTCCGGGCCAACGACTACGAGCAGTACTTC
- | many | TRBJ2-3 | TRBV7-2 | CASSPSRTASTDTQYF | TGTGCCAGCAGCCCTTCCCGGACGGCTAGCACAGATACGCAGTATTTT
- | few | TRBJ1-2 | TRBV28 | CASSLDKGLGGYTF | TGTGCCAGCAGTTTAGATAAGGGGCTTGGTGGCTACACCTTC
- | few | TRBJ2-1 | TRBV9 | CASSVGRHNEQFF | TGTGCCAGCAGCGTAGGGAGGCACAATGAGCAGTTCTTC
- | few | TRBJ1-1 | TRBV29-1 | CSVDGGGHTEAFF | TGCAGCGTTGACGGTGGGGGTCACACTGAAGCTTTCTTT
- | many | TRBJ2-2 | TRBV6-1 | CASIFSGTGNTGELFF | TGTGCCAGCATCTTTAGCGGGACAGGGAACACCGGGGAGCTGTTTTTT
- | - | TRBJ2-2 | TRBV28 | CASSLVLARTGELFF | TGTGCCAGCAGTTTGGTACTAGCACGAACCGGGGAGCTGTTTTTT
- | many | TRBJ1-1 | TRBV20-1 | CSALRSFVRGGNTEAFF | TGCAGTGCTCTCCGGTCCTTTGTCCGGGGGGGGAACACTGAAGCTTTCTTT
TRBD2 | - | TRBJ2-5 | TRBV4-2 | CASSQESGGETQYF | TGTGCCAGCAGCCAAGAGTCGGGAGGGGAGACCCAGTACTTC
TRBD2 | many | TRBJ2-1 | TRBV20-1 | CSARSVTSGNNEQFF | TGCAGTGCGCGTTCTGTCACTAGCGGGAACAATGAGCAGTTCTTC
- | - | TRBJ1-6 | TRBV5-5 | CASSYGNSPLHF | TGTGCCAGCAGCTACGGGAATTCACCCCTCCACTTT
- | - | TRBJ2-3 | TRBV29-1 | CSVHGLRTDTQYF | TGCAGCGTTCATGGACTACGCACAGATACGCAGTATTTT
- | many | TRBJ1-5 | TRBV24-1 | CATRGDGAQPQHF | TGTGCCACCAGGGGGGACGGAGCTCAGCCCCAGCATTTT
- | - | TRBJ2-3 | TRBV6-5 | CASSNRNGETDTQYF | TGTGCCAGCAGTAATCGAAACGGGGAAACAGATACGCAGTATTTT
- | - | TRBJ1-5 | TRBV4-1 | CASSKSRVLGRNQPQHF | TGCGCCAGCAGCAAATCGAGGGTTTTGGGGCGCAATCAGCCCCAGCATTTT
- | - | TRBJ1-4 | TRBV5-1 | CASSSGRGDEKLFF | TGCGCCAGCAGCTCAGGGAGGGGCGATGAAAAACTGTTTTTT
TRBD1 | many | TRBJ1-5 | TRBV30 | CAWSVTGDQPQHF | TGTGCCTGGAGCGTGACAGGGGACCAGCCCCAGCATTTT
- | few | TRBJ2-2 | TRBV20-1 | CSARDAGRANTGELFF | TGCAGTGCTAGAGATGCGGGCAGGGCGAACACCGGGGAGCTGTTTTTT
- | many | TRBJ2-2 | TRBV6-6 | CASSPTPGNTGELFF | TGTGCCAGCAGTCCCACTCCCGGGAACACCGGGGAGCTGTTTTTT
TRBD2 | many | TRBJ2-1 | TRBV7-6 | CASSLGVGRGGQNEQFF | TGTGCCAGCAGCTTAGGTGTTGGGCGGGGGGGCCAAAATGAGCAGTTCTTC
- | many | TRBJ2-3 | TRBV5-1 | CASSLDVQSTDTQYF | TGCGCCAGCAGCTTGGATGTCCAGAGCACAGATACGCAGTATTTT
TRBD1 | - | TRBJ2-7 | TRBV10-3 | CAISRDRAFEQYF | TGTGCCATCAGCCGGGACAGGGCCTTCGAGCAGTACTTC
- | - | TRBJ2-7 | TRBV2 | CASSVGRAYQYF | TGTGCCAGCAGTGTTGGCAGGGCGTATCAGTACTTC
- | - | TRBJ2-7 | TRBV7-9 | CASSLNAGAPYEQYF | TGTGCCAGCAGCTTGAATGCGGGGGCCCCCTACGAGCAGTACTTC
- | few | TRBJ2-1 | TRBV5-4 | CASTGHYNEQFF | TGTGCCAGCACGGGACATTACAATGAGCAGTTCTTC
TRBD2 | few | TRBJ2-3 | TRBV7-2 | CASSRASGSVITDTQYF | TGTGCCAGCAGCCGGGCTAGCGGGAGTGTTATCACAGATACGCAGTATTTT
- | - | TRBJ1-4 | TRBV3-1 | CASSQAGAGNEKLFF | TGTGCCAGCAGCCAAGCAGGGGCGGGTAATGAAAAACTGTTTTTT
- | few | TRBJ1-4 | TRBV20-1 | CSARSSGPTSGEKLFF | TGCAGTGCTAGATCCTCTGGGCCAACCTCGGGTGAAAAACTGTTTTTT
- | many | TRBJ2-7 | TRBV29-1 | CSVVAGNALWQYF | TGCAGCGTTGTGGCAGGAAACGCTCTCTGGCAGTACTTC
- | - | TRBJ2-5 | TRBV20-1 | CSARDEGGGQETQYF | TGCAGTGCTAGAGATGAGGGGGGAGGGCAAGAGACCCAGTACTTC
- | - | TRBJ1-5 | TRBV29-1 | CSVRVGAEPQHF | TGCAGCGTTCGTGTGGGTGCGGAGCCCCAGCATTTT
- | - | TRBJ1-1 | TRBV7-2 | CASSLRATDTEAFF | TGTGCCAGCAGCTTAAGGGCCACGGACACTGAAGCTTTCTTT
- | once | TRBJ2-1 | TRBV11-2 | CASSFPGNEQFF | TGTGCCAGCAGCTTCCCGGGCAATGAGCAGTTCTTC
- | - | TRBJ1-2 | TRBV6-1 | CASREGVVYGYTF | TGTGCCAGCAGGGAGGGCGTCGTCTATGGCTACACCTTC
- | once | TRBJ2-7 | TRBV14 | CASSQDIGDSYEQYF | TGTGCCAGCAGCCAAGATATCGGGGACTCCTACGAGCAGTACTTC
- | many | TRBJ2-5 | TRBV12-3/TRBV12-4 | CASSQTRETQYF | TGTGCCAGCAGCCAGACAAGAGAGACCCAGTACTTC
- | - | TRBJ1-4 | TRBV28 | CASSFLVGDEKLFF | TGTGCCAGCAGTTTCTTAGTAGGGGATGAAAAACTGTTTTTT
- | - | TRBJ1-6 | TRBV6-6 | CASRVWNSPLHF | TGTGCCAGCAGGGTATGGAATTCACCCCTCCACTTT